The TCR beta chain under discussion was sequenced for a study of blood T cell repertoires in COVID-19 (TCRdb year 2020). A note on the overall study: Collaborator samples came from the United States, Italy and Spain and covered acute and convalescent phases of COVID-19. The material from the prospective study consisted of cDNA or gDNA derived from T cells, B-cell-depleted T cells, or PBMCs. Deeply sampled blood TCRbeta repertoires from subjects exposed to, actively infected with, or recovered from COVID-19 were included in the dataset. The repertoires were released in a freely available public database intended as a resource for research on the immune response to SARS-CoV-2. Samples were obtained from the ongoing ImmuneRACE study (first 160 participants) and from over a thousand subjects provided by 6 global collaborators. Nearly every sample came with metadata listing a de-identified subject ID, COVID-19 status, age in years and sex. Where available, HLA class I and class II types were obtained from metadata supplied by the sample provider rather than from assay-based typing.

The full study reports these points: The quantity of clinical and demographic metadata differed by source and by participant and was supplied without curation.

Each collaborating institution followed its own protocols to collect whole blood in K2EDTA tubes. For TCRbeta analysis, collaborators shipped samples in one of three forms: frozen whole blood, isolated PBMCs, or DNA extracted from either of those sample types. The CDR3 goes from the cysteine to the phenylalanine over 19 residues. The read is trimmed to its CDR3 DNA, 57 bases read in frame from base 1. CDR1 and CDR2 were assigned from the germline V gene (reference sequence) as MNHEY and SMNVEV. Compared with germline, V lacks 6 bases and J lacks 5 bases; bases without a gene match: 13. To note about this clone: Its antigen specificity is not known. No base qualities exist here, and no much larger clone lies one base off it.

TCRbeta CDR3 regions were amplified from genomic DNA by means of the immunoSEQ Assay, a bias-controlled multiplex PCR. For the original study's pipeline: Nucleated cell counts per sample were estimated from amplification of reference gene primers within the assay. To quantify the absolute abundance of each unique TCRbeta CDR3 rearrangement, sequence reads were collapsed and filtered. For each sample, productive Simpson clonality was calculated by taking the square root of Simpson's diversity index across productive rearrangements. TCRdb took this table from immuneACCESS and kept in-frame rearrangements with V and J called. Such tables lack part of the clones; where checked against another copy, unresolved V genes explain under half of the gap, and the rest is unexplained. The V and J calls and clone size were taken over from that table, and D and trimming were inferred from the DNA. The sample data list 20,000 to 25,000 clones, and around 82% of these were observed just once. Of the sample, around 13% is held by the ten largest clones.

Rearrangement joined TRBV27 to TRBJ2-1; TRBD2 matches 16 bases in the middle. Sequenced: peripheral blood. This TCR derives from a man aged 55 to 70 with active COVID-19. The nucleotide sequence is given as TGTGCCAGCAGGAGCGCTACGGGACTAGCGGGAGGGAAGAACAATGAGCAGTTCTTC. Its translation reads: CASRSATGLAGGKNNEQFF.